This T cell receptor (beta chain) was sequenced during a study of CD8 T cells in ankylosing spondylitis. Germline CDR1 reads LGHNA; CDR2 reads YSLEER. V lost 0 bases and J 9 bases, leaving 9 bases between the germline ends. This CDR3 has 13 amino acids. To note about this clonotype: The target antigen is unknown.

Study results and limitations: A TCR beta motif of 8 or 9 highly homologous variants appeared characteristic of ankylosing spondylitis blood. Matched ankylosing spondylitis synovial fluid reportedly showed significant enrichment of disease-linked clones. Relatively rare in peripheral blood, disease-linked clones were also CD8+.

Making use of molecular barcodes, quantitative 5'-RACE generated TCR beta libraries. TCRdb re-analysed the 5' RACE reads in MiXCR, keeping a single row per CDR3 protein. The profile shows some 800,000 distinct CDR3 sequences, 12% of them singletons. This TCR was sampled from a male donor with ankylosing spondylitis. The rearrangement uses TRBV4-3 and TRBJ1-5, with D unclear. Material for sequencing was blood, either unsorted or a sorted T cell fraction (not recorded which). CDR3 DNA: TGCGCCAGCAGCCAAGATCGGGGATTGCCCCAGCATTTT. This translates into CASSQDRGLPQHF.